These 2 T cell receptor beta chains share one sample of origin, sequenced in a study of CD8 T cells in Susac syndrome. The RNA input was about 0.5 to 1 ug, and it was reverse transcribed with random hexamers. TCRdb reprocessed the immunoSEQ multiplex PCR reads with MiXCR, giving one entry per CDR3 protein. The top ten clones hold roughly 0.68% of a sample with over 70,000 distinct CDR3 sequences, about 96% of them seen once. The sample taken for sequencing was CD8+ T cells from PBMCs. These receptors were obtained from a human donor with Susac syndrome.

This clonotype occurred once. The rearrangement uses TRBV6-5 and TRBJ2-7, with D tentatively TRBD2 (5 bases). CDR3 length equals 15 residues. Trimming left V 0 bases short and J 3 bases short, with 12 bases between. Germline V gene data show CDR1 as MNHEY and CDR2 as SVGAGI. In DNA form, the CDR3 reads TGTGCCAGCAGTTACTCGGGAGTGGAGGACTACGAGCAGTACTTC. This gives the protein CASSYSGVEDYEQYF.

This chain joins TRBV25-1 and TRBJ1-4, with a weak D call TRBD1 (5 bases). In germline, CDR1 is MGHDK, CDR2 SYGVNS. Trimming took off 5 bases at V and 7 bases at J, with 23 bases between the two ends. The CDR3 has 17 amino acids. CDR3 in amino acids: CASSKLLRTGRLEKLFF. CDR3 nucleotide sequence: TGTGCCAGCAGTAAACTACTACGGACGGGACGCCTTGAAAAACTGTTTTTT.